A selection of T cell receptor beta chains follows, all from one sample in a study of blood T cell repertoires in COVID-19. The table came from immunoSEQ multiplex PCR; TCRdb's copy has only in-frame clones and leaves some out. The sample contains 390,000 or so clones, roughly nine tenths of which appear only once. Material: PBMCs or T cells enriched from blood (not recorded which). The source of these receptors is a man aged 18 to 29 who had recovered from COVID-19. Both conserved end residues are part of each CDR3. Each record gives: D gene, J gene, V gene, clone size, CDR3 protein, CDR3 DNA. The D gene is left open where the match is weak. Size is stated for part of the rows, as once, few or many counts, or as a class when the clone is expanded.

D gene: -
J gene: TRBJ1-1
V gene: TRBV5-1
clone size: once
CDR3 protein: CASSLVGGKTEAFF
CDR3 DNA: TGCGCCAGCAGCTTGGTGGGAGGGAAAACTGAAGCTTTCTTT

D gene: -
J gene: TRBJ2-5
V gene: TRBV18
clone size: once
CDR3 protein: CASSPPGEETQYF
CDR3 DNA: TGTGCCAGCTCACCCCCCGGGGAGGAGACCCAGTACTTC

D gene: -
J gene: TRBJ1-4
V gene: TRBV2
clone size: -
CDR3 protein: CASTPFLDSSNEKLFF
CDR3 DNA: TGTGCCAGCACCCCGTTTTTGGACAGTTCTAATGAAAAACTGTTTTTT

D gene: TRBD1
J gene: TRBJ1-2
V gene: TRBV27
clone size: -
CDR3 protein: CASSEQGYGGYTF
CDR3 DNA: TGTGCCAGCAGTGAACAGGGGTACGGTGGCTACACCTTC

D gene: -
J gene: TRBJ1-5
V gene: TRBV6-5
clone size: -
CDR3 protein: CASTGTFGQPQHF
CDR3 DNA: TGTGCCAGCACCGGGACATTCGGGCAGCCCCAGCATTTT

D gene: -
J gene: TRBJ2-2
V gene: TRBV3-1/TRBV3-2
clone size: -
CDR3 protein: CASRLGAGELFF
CDR3 DNA: TGTGCCAGCAGGTTAGGGGCCGGGGAGCTGTTTTTT

D gene: -
J gene: TRBJ2-1
V gene: TRBV30
clone size: few
CDR3 protein: CAWSGVAQRVSSYNEQFF
CDR3 DNA: TGTGCCTGGAGTGGGGTAGCTCAAAGAGTGAGCTCCTACAATGAGCAGTTCTTC

D gene: TRBD2
J gene: TRBJ2-7
V gene: TRBV11-2
clone size: -
CDR3 protein: CASSPPSGGASAYEQYF
CDR3 DNA: TGTGCCAGCAGCCCTCCTAGCGGGGGGGCGTCGGCCTACGAGCAGTACTTC

D gene: TRBD1
J gene: TRBJ2-2
V gene: TRBV5-1
clone size: -
CDR3 protein: CASTSTGDTGELFF
CDR3 DNA: TGCGCCAGCACCTCGACAGGGGATACCGGGGAGCTGTTTTTT

D gene: -
J gene: TRBJ1-1
V gene: TRBV5-4
clone size: -
CDR3 protein: CASSLQGLPNTEAFF
CDR3 DNA: TGTGCCAGCAGCTTGCAGGGGTTACCGAACACTGAAGCTTTCTTT

D gene: TRBD2
J gene: TRBJ2-1
V gene: TRBV27
clone size: -
CDR3 protein: CASSLSGSVDEQFF
CDR3 DNA: TGTGCCAGCAGTTTAAGCGGGAGTGTTGATGAGCAGTTCTTC

D gene: -
J gene: TRBJ2-1
V gene: TRBV3-1/TRBV3-2
clone size: few
CDR3 protein: CASSQEGGGRATEQFF
CDR3 DNA: TGTGCCAGCAGCCAAGAAGGAGGGGGCCGAGCCACCGAGCAGTTCTTC

D gene: TRBD1
J gene: TRBJ1-2
V gene: TRBV18
clone size: -
CDR3 protein: CASSPGTGVNYGYTF
CDR3 DNA: TGTGCCAGCTCACCGGGGACAGGTGTGAACTATGGCTACACCTTC

D gene: TRBD1
J gene: TRBJ1-1
V gene: TRBV7-9
clone size: -
CDR3 protein: CASGGQVNTEAFF
CDR3 DNA: TGTGCCAGCGGGGGACAGGTGAACACTGAAGCTTTCTTT

D gene: -
J gene: TRBJ1-2
V gene: TRBV5-1
clone size: -
CDR3 protein: CASRSGDLNYGYTF
CDR3 DNA: TGCGCCAGCAGGTCAGGGGACCTAAACTATGGCTACACCTTC

D gene: -
J gene: TRBJ1-1
V gene: TRBV5-1
clone size: few
CDR3 protein: CASSSGTNTEAFF
CDR3 DNA: TGCGCCAGCAGCAGCGGAACGAACACTGAAGCTTTCTTT

D gene: -
J gene: TRBJ1-4
V gene: TRBV4-1
clone size: -
CDR3 protein: CASSQDREGLGEKLFF
CDR3 DNA: TGCGCCAGCAGCCAAGATCGGGAGGGGTTGGGGGAAAAACTGTTTTTT

D gene: TRBD2
J gene: TRBJ2-3
V gene: TRBV7-9
clone size: -
CDR3 protein: CASSLRGGNTDTQYF
CDR3 DNA: TGTGCCAGCAGCTTGCGCGGGGGAAATACAGATACGCAGTATTTT

D gene: -
J gene: TRBJ1-6
V gene: TRBV30
clone size: -
CDR3 protein: CAWSEGQGSNSPLHF
CDR3 DNA: TGTGCCTGGAGTGAGGGTCAGGGGTCTAATTCACCCCTCCACTTT

D gene: -
J gene: TRBJ2-7
V gene: TRBV6-4
clone size: -
CDR3 protein: CASSGDEQYF
CDR3 DNA: TGTGCCAGCAGTGGCGACGAGCAGTACTTC

D gene: TRBD2
J gene: TRBJ2-1
V gene: TRBV5-5
clone size: -
CDR3 protein: CASSPGGQSYNEQFF
CDR3 DNA: TGTGCCAGCAGCCCGGGGGGGCAGTCCTACAATGAGCAGTTCTTC

D gene: -
J gene: TRBJ2-4
V gene: TRBV7-9
clone size: few
CDR3 protein: CASSFPDSRKAKNIQYF
CDR3 DNA: TGTGCCAGCAGCTTTCCGGACAGCCGAAAAGCCAAAAACATTCAGTACTTC

D gene: -
J gene: TRBJ2-3
V gene: TRBV28
clone size: -
CDR3 protein: CASREEGTDTQYF
CDR3 DNA: TGTGCCAGCAGAGAGGAAGGCACAGATACGCAGTATTTT

D gene: -
J gene: TRBJ1-5
V gene: TRBV24-1
clone size: -
CDR3 protein: CATSVTGRSQPQHF
CDR3 DNA: TGTGCCACCAGTGTAACTGGGAGGAGTCAGCCCCAGCATTTT

D gene: -
J gene: TRBJ1-2
V gene: TRBV4-3
clone size: -
CDR3 protein: CASSQVENYGYTF
CDR3 DNA: TGCGCCAGCAGCCAAGTAGAAAACTATGGCTACACCTTC

D gene: TRBD2
J gene: TRBJ2-7
V gene: TRBV13
clone size: -
CDR3 protein: CASSASGGHPYEQYF
CDR3 DNA: TGTGCCAGCAGCGCTAGCGGGGGCCATCCTTACGAGCAGTACTTC

D gene: -
J gene: TRBJ1-2
V gene: TRBV3-1/TRBV3-2
clone size: -
CDR3 protein: CASSHSLSGSTF
CDR3 DNA: TGTGCCAGCAGCCATTCCCTTAGCGGTTCCACCTTC

D gene: TRBD1
J gene: TRBJ2-1
V gene: TRBV15
clone size: -
CDR3 protein: CATSRYRGYNEQFF
CDR3 DNA: TGTGCCACCAGCAGATACAGGGGATACAATGAGCAGTTCTTC

D gene: -
J gene: TRBJ2-7
V gene: TRBV7-9
clone size: few
CDR3 protein: CASSTSSYEQYF
CDR3 DNA: TGTGCCAGCAGTACTAGCTCCTACGAGCAGTACTTC

D gene: -
J gene: TRBJ2-2
V gene: TRBV7-2
clone size: -
CDR3 protein: CASSHPKRGPTTGELFF
CDR3 DNA: TGTGCCAGCAGCCACCCTAAACGAGGGCCGACCACCGGGGAGCTGTTTTTT

D gene: -
J gene: TRBJ1-1
V gene: TRBV10-3
clone size: -
CDR3 protein: CAISEYRDGSEAFF
CDR3 DNA: TGTGCCATCAGTGAATACAGGGATGGGTCTGAAGCTTTCTTT

D gene: TRBD2
J gene: TRBJ2-7
V gene: TRBV4-2
clone size: -
CDR3 protein: CASSQLAGGYEQYF
CDR3 DNA: TGTGCCAGCAGCCAATTAGCGGGGGGATACGAGCAGTACTTC

D gene: TRBD2
J gene: TRBJ2-1
V gene: TRBV3-1/TRBV3-2
clone size: -
CDR3 protein: CASSHSGSGNNEQFF
CDR3 DNA: TGTGCCAGCAGCCATAGCGGGAGTGGGAACAATGAGCAGTTCTTC

D gene: TRBD2
J gene: TRBJ2-1
V gene: TRBV19
clone size: -
CDR3 protein: CASRITSGGEQFF
CDR3 DNA: TGTGCCAGTAGAATAACTAGCGGGGGTGAGCAGTTCTTC

D gene: TRBD1
J gene: TRBJ1-3
V gene: TRBV6-5
clone size: -
CDR3 protein: CASSPGQANTIYF
CDR3 DNA: TGTGCCAGCAGTCCGGGACAGGCCAACACCATATATTTT

D gene: TRBD1
J gene: TRBJ1-1
V gene: TRBV5-4
clone size: -
CDR3 protein: CASSSPGTGSTEAFF
CDR3 DNA: TGTGCCAGCAGCTCACCTGGGACAGGGAGCACTGAAGCTTTCTTT

D gene: -
J gene: TRBJ2-1
V gene: TRBV29-1
clone size: -
CDR3 protein: CSVRGSGAYNEQFF
CDR3 DNA: TGCAGCGTTCGGGGGAGTGGGGCCTACAATGAGCAGTTCTTC

D gene: TRBD1
J gene: TRBJ1-6
V gene: TRBV19
clone size: -
CDR3 protein: CASRGQGGSSPLHF
CDR3 DNA: TGTGCCAGTAGGGGACAGGGCGGCAGTTCACCCCTCCACTTT

D gene: -
J gene: TRBJ2-7
V gene: TRBV3-1/TRBV3-2
clone size: -
CDR3 protein: CASSQGGLSGTLSYEQYF
CDR3 DNA: TGTGCCAGCAGCCAAGGGGGACTCTCCGGGACCCTCTCCTACGAGCAGTACTTC

D gene: TRBD1
J gene: TRBJ2-2
V gene: TRBV30
clone size: -
CDR3 protein: CAWTPQGYTGELFF
CDR3 DNA: TGTGCCTGGACTCCACAGGGGTACACCGGGGAGCTGTTTTTT

D gene: TRBD1
J gene: TRBJ2-1
V gene: TRBV27
clone size: -
CDR3 protein: CASTPTGTYNEQFF
CDR3 DNA: TGTGCCAGCACCCCGACAGGGACCTACAATGAGCAGTTCTTC

D gene: -
J gene: TRBJ1-4
V gene: TRBV6-5
clone size: -
CDR3 protein: CASREGGTNEKLFF
CDR3 DNA: TGTGCCAGCAGGGAGGGGGGGACTAATGAAAAACTGTTTTTT

D gene: TRBD1
J gene: TRBJ2-5
V gene: TRBV28
clone size: -
CDR3 protein: CASSSDRALQETQYF
CDR3 DNA: TGTGCCAGCAGCTCGGACAGGGCCCTCCAAGAGACCCAGTACTTC

D gene: -
J gene: TRBJ1-1
V gene: TRBV19
clone size: -
CDR3 protein: CASSMEVGTEAFF
CDR3 DNA: TGTGCCAGTAGTATGGAGGTGGGGACTGAAGCTTTCTTT

D gene: -
J gene: TRBJ2-5
V gene: TRBV14
clone size: -
CDR3 protein: CASSQAVYETQYF
CDR3 DNA: TGTGCCAGCAGCCAAGCGGTGTATGAGACCCAGTACTTC

D gene: TRBD1
J gene: TRBJ1-1
V gene: TRBV9
clone size: -
CDR3 protein: CASSVHRDRTLFTEAFF
CDR3 DNA: TGTGCCAGCAGCGTCCACCGGGACAGGACATTGTTCACTGAAGCTTTCTTT

D gene: TRBD1
J gene: TRBJ1-1
V gene: TRBV19
clone size: -
CDR3 protein: CASSIIGTGNTEAFF
CDR3 DNA: TGTGCCAGTAGTATAATCGGGACAGGGAACACTGAAGCTTTCTTT